This section outlines one TCR beta chain sequence together with its context. Its antigen is unidentified. The sample originates from a study of graft-versus-host responses after intestinal transplantation. About the study: Grafts that recipients had were multivisceral, liver-intestinal, or isolated intestinal transplants. Once they had received anti-thymocyte globulin induction, all recipients took tacrolimus and steroids for 2 to 4 years.

Only in-frame clones appear in the TCRdb table, and some are missing; sequencing was by immunoSEQ multiplex PCR. The sample consists of 85,000 to 95,000 clones, about 93% of them appearing once. CDR1 MGHRA and CDR2 YSYEKL come from the germline V gene. The length of the CDR3 is 17 residues. The V gene end was trimmed by 1 base and the J gene end by 1 base; junction bases not matched to a gene: 8. This TCR derives from a human donor who received an intestinal transplant. The sequencing used unstimulated CD8+ T cells sorted from spleen or lymph node cells, collected before intestinal transplant. The chain combines TRBV4-1 with TRBJ2-3, with 7 bases that match TRBD2. The CDR3 spells CASSQGIERGRTDTQYF. The CDR3 bases are TGCGCCAGCAGCCAAGGAATCGAGCGGGGTCGCACAGATACGCAGTATTTT.